This T cell receptor (beta chain) was identified during a study of cytomegalovirus exposure and HLA in healthy donors. As for this clone: Its antigen is undetermined.

The CDR3 extends over 16 amino acids. The germline gives CDR1 MDHEN, CDR2 SYDVKM. Between the trimmed V and J ends, which lost 2 bases and 3 bases, there was a span of 16 bases. The study's findings and limits: Per a prior analysis, the majority of TCR beta V segments were productive roughly 87% or roughly 30% of the time.

With 60 Vbeta and 13 Jbeta primers, the PCR was carried out. Profiled with immunoSEQ multiplex PCR; TCRdb holds only in-frame clones, not every one. The sample has some 170,000 clones; roughly 82% are singletons. Sequenced material: PBMCs. This chain uses TRBV28 with TRBJ1-1; D is unclear. The TCR sequence derives from a girl aged 10 to 17 in good health and CMV-seropositive. The CDR3 reads CASSLPPGRMDTEAFF. CDR3 DNA: TGTGCCAGCAGTTTACCCCCGGGAAGGATGGACACTGAAGCTTTCTTT. Full variable domain (remainder filled in from reference TRBV28 and TRBJ1-1): DVKVTQSSRYLVKRTGEKVFLECVQDMDHENMFWYRQDPGLGLRLIYFSYDVKMKEKGDIPEGYSVSREKKERFSLILESASTNQTSMYLCASSLPPGRMDTEAFFGQGTRLTVV.